This T cell receptor (beta chain) was identified during a study of T cells in Graves' hyperthyroidism and ophthalmopathy. At first hyperthyroidism diagnosis, before any ophthalmopathy symptoms, the blood sample was collected. CDR3 length: 13 amino acids. The ends lost 7 bases at V and 2 bases at J; junction bases unmatched: 5. Per germline, CDR1 SGHRS and CDR2 YFSETQ. From RNA transcripts, TCR beta CDR3 regions were amplified. HTBI primers were the set used in a first-round RT-PCR of the TCR CDR3. TCRdb re-called the multiplex PCR reads through MiXCR, storing one row per CDR3 protein. Among 350,000 to 450,000 distinct CDR3 sequences listed, approximately 18% were seen once.

The sequencing input was blood. The sequence derives from a woman younger than 45 with Graves' hyperthyroidism that later progressed to Graves' ophthalmopathy. The chain carries TRBV5-1 and TRBJ2-7; TRBD1 matches 8 bases. The CDR3 reads CASRDRITYEQYF. The DNA of the CDR3 is TGCGCCAGCCGGGACAGGATCACCTACGAGCAGTACTTC. Variable domain in full (rest from reference TRBV5-1 and TRBJ2-7): KAGVTQTPRYLIKTRGQQVTLSCSPISGHRSVSWYQQTPGQGLQFLFEYFSETQRNKGNFPGRFSGRQFSNSRSEMNVSTLELGDSALYLCASRDRITYEQYFGPGTRLTVT.